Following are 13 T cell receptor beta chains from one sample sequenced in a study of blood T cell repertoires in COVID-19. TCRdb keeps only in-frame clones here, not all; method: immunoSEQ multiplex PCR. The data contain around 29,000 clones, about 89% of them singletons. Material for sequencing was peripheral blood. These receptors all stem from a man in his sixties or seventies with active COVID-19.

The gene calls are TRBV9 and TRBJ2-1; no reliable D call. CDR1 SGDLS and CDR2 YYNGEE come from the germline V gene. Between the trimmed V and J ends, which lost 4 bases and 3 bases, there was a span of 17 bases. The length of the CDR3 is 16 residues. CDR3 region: CASSSPSRSGYNEQFF. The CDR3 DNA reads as TGTGCCAGCAGCTCGCCCTCACGGTCTGGCTACAATGAGCAGTTCTTC.

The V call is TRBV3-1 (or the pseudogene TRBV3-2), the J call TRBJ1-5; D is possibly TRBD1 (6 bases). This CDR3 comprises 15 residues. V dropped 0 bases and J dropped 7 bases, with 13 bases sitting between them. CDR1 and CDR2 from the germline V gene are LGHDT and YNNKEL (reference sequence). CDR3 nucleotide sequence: TGTGCCAGCAGCCAAGATCATACAGGGAGCCAGCCCCAGCATTTT. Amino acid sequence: CASSQDHTGSQPQHF.

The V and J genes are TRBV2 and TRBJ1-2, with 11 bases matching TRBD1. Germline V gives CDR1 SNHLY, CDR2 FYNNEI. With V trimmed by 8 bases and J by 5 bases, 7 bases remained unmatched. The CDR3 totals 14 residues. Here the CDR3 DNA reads TGTGCCAGCCAACCGAGGGACAGGGGGTATGGCTACACCTTC. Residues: CASQPRDRGYGYTF.

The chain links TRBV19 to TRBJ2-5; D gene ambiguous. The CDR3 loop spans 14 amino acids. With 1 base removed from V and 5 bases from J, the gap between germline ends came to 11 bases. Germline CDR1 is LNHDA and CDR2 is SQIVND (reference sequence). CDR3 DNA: TGTGCCAGTAGTATAGTGTCTCGGGTCGAGACCCAGTACTTC. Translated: CASSIVSRVETQYF.

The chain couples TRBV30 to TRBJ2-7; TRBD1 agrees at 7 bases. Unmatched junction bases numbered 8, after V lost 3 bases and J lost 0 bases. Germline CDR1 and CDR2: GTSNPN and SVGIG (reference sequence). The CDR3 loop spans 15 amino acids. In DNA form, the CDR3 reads TGTGCCTGGAGCGTACTCCGGGACAGCTCCTACGAGCAGTACTTC. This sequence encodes CAWSVLRDSSYEQYF.

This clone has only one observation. CDR3 nucleotide sequence: TGTGCCAGCAGTCCCTCGGGACAGGCCTACGAGCAGTACTTC. It is translated as CASSPSGQAYEQYF. The chain employs TRBV6-6 and TRBJ2-7, with 8 bases fitting TRBD1. J gave up 2 bases and V 5 bases, and 5 bases lay outside the gene matches. CDR1 and CDR2 from the germline V gene are MNHNY and SVGAGI (reference sequence). CDR3 length: 14 residues.

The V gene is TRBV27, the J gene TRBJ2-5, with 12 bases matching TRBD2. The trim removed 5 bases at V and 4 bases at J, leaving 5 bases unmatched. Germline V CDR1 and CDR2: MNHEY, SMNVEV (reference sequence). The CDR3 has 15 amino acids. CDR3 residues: CASSPGGLAGETQYF. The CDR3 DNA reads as TGTGCCAGCAGTCCCGGGGGACTAGCGGGAGAGACCCAGTACTTC.

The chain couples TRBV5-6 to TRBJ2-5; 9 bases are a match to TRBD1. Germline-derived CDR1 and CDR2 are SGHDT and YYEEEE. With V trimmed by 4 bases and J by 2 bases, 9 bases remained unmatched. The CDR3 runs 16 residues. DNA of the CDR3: TGTGCCAGCAGCAAGCTACACGGGACAGGGCAAGAGACCCAGTACTTC. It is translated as CASSKLHGTGQETQYF.

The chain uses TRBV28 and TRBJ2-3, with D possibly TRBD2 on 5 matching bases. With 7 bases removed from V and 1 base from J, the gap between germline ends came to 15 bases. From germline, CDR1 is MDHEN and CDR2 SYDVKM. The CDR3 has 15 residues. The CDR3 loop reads CASTGVDGRTDTQYF. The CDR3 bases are TGTGCCAGCACCGGGGTGGACGGACGCACAGATACGCAGTATTTT.

The CDR3 here is CASSELAGDSDTQYF. The CDR3 DNA is TGTGCCAGCAGTGAACTAGCGGGAGATTCAGATACGCAGTATTTT. This chain uses TRBV6-1 with TRBJ2-3, with TRBD2 matching 10 bases. The germline gives CDR1 MNHNS, CDR2 SASEGT. There are 15 residues in the CDR3. The junction had 3 bases not matched to a gene; V was cut back by 2 bases and J by 4 bases.

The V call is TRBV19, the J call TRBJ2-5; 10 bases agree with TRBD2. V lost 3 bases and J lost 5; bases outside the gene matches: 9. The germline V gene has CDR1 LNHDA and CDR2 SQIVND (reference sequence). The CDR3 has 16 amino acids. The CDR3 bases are TGTGCCAGTAGTATCAGCGGGAGGGCCGGAGGGGAGACCCAGTACTTC. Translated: CASSISGRAGGETQYF.

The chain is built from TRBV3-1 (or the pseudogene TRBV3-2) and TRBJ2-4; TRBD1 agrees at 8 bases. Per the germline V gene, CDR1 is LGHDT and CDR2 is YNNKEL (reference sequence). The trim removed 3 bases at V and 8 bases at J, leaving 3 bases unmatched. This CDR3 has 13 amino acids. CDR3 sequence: CASSQTGDYIQYF. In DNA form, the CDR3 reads TGTGCCAGCAGCCAGACAGGGGACTACATTCAGTACTTC.

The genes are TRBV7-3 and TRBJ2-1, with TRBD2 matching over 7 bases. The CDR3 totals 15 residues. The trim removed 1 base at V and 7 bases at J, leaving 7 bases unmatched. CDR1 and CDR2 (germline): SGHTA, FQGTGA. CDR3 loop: CASSLSGGRWNEQFF. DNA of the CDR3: TGTGCCAGCAGCTTAAGTGGCGGGAGATGGAATGAGCAGTTCTTC.